A selection of T cell receptor beta chains follows, all from one sample in a study of graft-versus-host responses after intestinal transplantation. Method: immunoSEQ multiplex PCR; TCRdb's copy keeps in-frame clones and lacks some. Of 95,000 to 150,000 clones listed, 95% are singletons. Antigen specificity for these receptors is unknown. Material: unstimulated CD8+ T cells sorted from spleen or lymph node cells, obtained before intestinal transplant. The receptor source for this set is a human donor who received an intestinal transplant. The CDR3 runs from the conserved cysteine through the conserved F or W. The D gene is left open where the match is weak. Expanded clones are given a class, and other clones once, few, many or no size at all.

once	TRBJ1-1	TRBV4-3	TRBD1	CASSQDPGTGGLYTEAFF	TGCGCCAGCAGCCAGGATCCCGGGACAGGGGGCCTGTACACTGAAGCTTTCTTT
.	TRBJ2-3	TRBV27	TRBD2	CASSLTSGSTDTQYF	TGTGCCAGCAGTTTAACTAGCGGGAGCACAGATACGCAGTATTTT
.	TRBJ2-3	TRBV15	.	CATSRTLHTQYF	TGTGCCACCAGCAGGACCCTTCATACGCAGTATTTT
.	TRBJ2-1	TRBV9	.	CASSRPDSYNEQFF	TGTGCCAGCAGCCGACCAGACTCCTACAATGAGCAGTTCTTC
.	TRBJ1-2	TRBV6-6	TRBD1	CASSYSGGGGYTF	TGTGCCAGCAGTTACTCAGGGGGCGGTGGCTACACCTTC
.	TRBJ1-3	TRBV4-3	TRBD1	CASSQGSDRGESGNTIYF	TGCGCCAGCAGCCAAGGGTCAGACAGGGGTGAATCTGGAAACACCATATATTTT
.	TRBJ2-7	TRBV29-1	.	CSVEFANTRGYEQYF	TGCAGCGTTGAATTCGCCAATACTAGGGGGTACGAGCAGTACTTC
.	TRBJ2-3	TRBV15	TRBD2	CATSSGTSGSDTQYF	TGTGCCACCAGCAGTGGGACTAGCGGGTCAGATACGCAGTATTTT
.	TRBJ2-5	TRBV9	TRBD2	CASSAGLADYQETQYF	TGTGCCAGCAGCGCCGGACTAGCGGATTACCAAGAGACCCAGTACTTC
.	TRBJ1-1	TRBV27	.	CASSSKDPRITEAFF	TGTGCCAGCAGTTCAAAAGACCCCAGGATCACTGAAGCTTTCTTT
.	TRBJ2-4	TRBV27	.	CACHGWPYKNIQYF	TGTGCCTGCCACGGTTGGCCCTACAAAAACATTCAGTACTTC
.	TRBJ2-7	TRBV27	.	CASSFLPARGGTYEQYF	TGTGCCAGCAGTTTCTTACCCGCCAGGGGGGGCACCTACGAGCAGTACTTC
.	TRBJ2-1	TRBV9	.	CASSVVLGTEQFF	TGTGCCAGCAGCGTAGTCTTAGGTACGGAGCAGTTCTTC
.	TRBJ2-7	TRBV11-2	.	CASTPLVLNEQYF	TGTGCCAGCACCCCTTTGGTTCTCAACGAGCAGTACTTC
.	TRBJ2-1	TRBV29-1	TRBD2	CSVDGLAGEGTEQFF	TGCAGCGTTGATGGACTAGCGGGAGAGGGGACTGAGCAGTTCTTC
once	TRBJ2-7	TRBV2	TRBD2	CASGEREGKVYEQYF	TGTGCCAGCGGGGAGCGGGAGGGCAAGGTCTACGAGCAGTACTTC
.	TRBJ2-7	TRBV5-1	TRBD2	CASSSYRSGRIHEQYF	TGCGCCAGCAGCTCCTACCGTAGCGGGAGGATTCACGAGCAGTACTTC
.	TRBJ2-6	TRBV6-6	.	CASSKVSGANVLTF	TGTGCCAGCAGTAAGGTCTCTGGGGCCAACGTCCTGACTTTC
.	TRBJ2-1	TRBV28	TRBD2	CASSPSGNPSYNEQFF	TGTGCCAGCAGCCCTAGCGGGAACCCATCCTACAATGAGCAGTTCTTC
.	TRBJ1-5	TRBV4-1	.	CASSQRAASIWPQHF	TGCGCCAGCAGCCAAAGGGCCGCGTCGATATGGCCCCAGCATTTT
.	TRBJ1-2	TRBV4-2	.	CASSQEAANYGYTF	TGTGCCAGCAGCCAAGAGGCAGCTAACTATGGCTACACCTTC
once	TRBJ2-7	TRBV9	TRBD1	CASSPDRGYEQYF	TGTGCCAGCAGCCCCGACAGGGGCTACGAGCAGTACTTC
.	TRBJ2-3	TRBV27	.	CASSLSIGAPPDTQYF	TGTGCCAGCAGTTTATCGATAGGGGCGCCCCCAGATACGCAGTATTTT
.	TRBJ2-3	TRBV7-3	.	CASSFSSGGDTQYF	TGTGCCAGCAGCTTTAGTTCCGGAGGGGATACGCAGTATTTT
.	TRBJ2-7	TRBV4-3	.	CASSRDGSYEQYF	TGCGCCAGCAGCCGGGACGGATCCTACGAGCAGTACTTC
.	TRBJ1-2	TRBV28	TRBD1	CASSTDRALWGYGYTF	TGTGCCAGCAGTACGGACAGGGCACTCTGGGGCTATGGCTACACCTTC
.	TRBJ2-1	TRBV6-5	.	CASSYGGQGGGEQFF	TGTGCCAGCAGTTACGGAGGACAGGGAGGGGGTGAGCAGTTCTTC
.	TRBJ2-3	TRBV2	.	CATIIAGRITDTQYF	TGTGCCACCATAATTGCAGGGAGAATCACAGATACGCAGTATTTT
once	TRBJ2-7	TRBV6-1	.	CASSTGGRHEQYF	TGTGCCAGCAGCACCGGAGGACGCCACGAGCAGTACTTC
.	TRBJ2-7	TRBV6-1	.	CASSEVVTVKGFYEQYF	TGTGCCAGCAGTGAAGTCGTCACAGTTAAGGGATTCTACGAGCAGTACTTC
few	TRBJ1-1	TRBV7-9	.	CASSPTANTEAFF	TGTGCCAGCAGCCCTACGGCCAACACTGAAGCTTTCTTT
.	TRBJ1-2	TRBV9	TRBD1	CASSDTGGKTIEPNYGYTF	TGTGCCAGCAGCGACACAGGGGGCAAGACTATCGAACCCAACTATGGCTACACCTTC
.	TRBJ2-3	TRBV5-1	.	CASSLLGFNTDTQYF	TGCGCCAGCAGCTTACTTGGATTCAACACAGATACGCAGTATTTT
.	TRBJ1-1	TRBV19	.	CASSIDEAGLWGTEAFF	TGTGCCAGTAGTATAGACGAGGCAGGGCTTTGGGGGACTGAAGCTTTCTTT
.	TRBJ2-7	TRBV19	.	CASSIGESYEQYF	TGTGCCAGTAGTATAGGGGAGTCCTACGAGCAGTACTTC
.	TRBJ2-5	TRBV9	TRBD1	CASGSGTGKETQYF	TGTGCCAGCGGATCCGGGACAGGGAAAGAGACCCAGTACTTC
few	TRBJ2-1	TRBV4-2	.	CASSQDLSVPSYNEQFF	TGTGCCAGCAGCCAAGATTTAAGCGTACCCTCCTACAATGAGCAGTTCTTC
.	TRBJ2-1	TRBV6-5	TRBD2	CASSYGQREALEQFF	TGTGCCAGCAGTTACGGTCAGCGGGAGGCCCTCGAGCAGTTCTTC
.	TRBJ1-2	TRBV9	.	CASSVASGDGYGYTF	TGTGCCAGCAGCGTAGCATCGGGGGACGGCTATGGCTACACCTTC
.	TRBJ1-5	TRBV5-1	.	CASSFFPQAYNQPQHF	TGCGCCAGCAGCTTCTTTCCCCAGGCCTACAATCAGCCCCAGCATTTT
.	TRBJ1-2	TRBV6-4	TRBD1	CASSTVGQSMSGYTF	TGTGCCAGCAGTACCGTGGGACAGAGTATGTCTGGCTACACCTTC
once	TRBJ2-2	TRBV7-9	.	CASSLPENTGELFF	TGTGCCAGCAGCTTACCTGAGAACACCGGGGAGCTGTTTTTT
.	TRBJ2-7	TRBV9	TRBD2	CASSGEGYEQYF	TGTGCCAGCAGCGGGGAGGGATACGAGCAGTACTTC
.	TRBJ1-5	TRBV28	.	CASSLGGGSNQPQHF	TGTGCCAGCAGTTTGGGGGGTGGGAGCAATCAGCCCCAGCATTTT
.	TRBJ2-7	TRBV7-9	TRBD2	CASSFRAGVEQYF	TGTGCCAGCAGCTTTCGCGCGGGAGTCGAGCAGTACTTC
.	TRBJ2-7	TRBV11-1	.	CASSLGTSPSYEQYF	TGTGCCAGCAGCCTCGGGACCTCCCCCTCCTACGAGCAGTACTTC
few	TRBJ2-7	TRBV6-1	.	CASSEEGQRATYEQYF	TGTGCCAGCAGTGAGGAGGGACAGCGGGCGACCTACGAGCAGTACTTC